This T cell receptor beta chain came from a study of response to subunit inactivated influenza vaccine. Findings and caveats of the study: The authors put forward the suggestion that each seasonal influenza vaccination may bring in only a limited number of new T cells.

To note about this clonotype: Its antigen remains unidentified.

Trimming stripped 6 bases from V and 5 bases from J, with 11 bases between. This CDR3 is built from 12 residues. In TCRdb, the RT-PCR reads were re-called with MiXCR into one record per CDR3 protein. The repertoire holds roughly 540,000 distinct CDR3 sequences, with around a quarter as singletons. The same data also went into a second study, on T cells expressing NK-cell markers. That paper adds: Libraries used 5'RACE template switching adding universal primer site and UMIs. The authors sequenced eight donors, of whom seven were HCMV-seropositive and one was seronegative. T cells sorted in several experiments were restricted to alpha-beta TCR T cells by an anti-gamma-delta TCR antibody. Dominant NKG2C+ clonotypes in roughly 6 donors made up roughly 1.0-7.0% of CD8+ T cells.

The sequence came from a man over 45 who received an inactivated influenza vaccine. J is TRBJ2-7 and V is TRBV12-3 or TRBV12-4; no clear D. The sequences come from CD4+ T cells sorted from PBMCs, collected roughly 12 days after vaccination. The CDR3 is CASSPLGNEQYF. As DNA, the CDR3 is TGTGCCAGCAGCCCCTTGGGGAACGAGCAGTACTTC.